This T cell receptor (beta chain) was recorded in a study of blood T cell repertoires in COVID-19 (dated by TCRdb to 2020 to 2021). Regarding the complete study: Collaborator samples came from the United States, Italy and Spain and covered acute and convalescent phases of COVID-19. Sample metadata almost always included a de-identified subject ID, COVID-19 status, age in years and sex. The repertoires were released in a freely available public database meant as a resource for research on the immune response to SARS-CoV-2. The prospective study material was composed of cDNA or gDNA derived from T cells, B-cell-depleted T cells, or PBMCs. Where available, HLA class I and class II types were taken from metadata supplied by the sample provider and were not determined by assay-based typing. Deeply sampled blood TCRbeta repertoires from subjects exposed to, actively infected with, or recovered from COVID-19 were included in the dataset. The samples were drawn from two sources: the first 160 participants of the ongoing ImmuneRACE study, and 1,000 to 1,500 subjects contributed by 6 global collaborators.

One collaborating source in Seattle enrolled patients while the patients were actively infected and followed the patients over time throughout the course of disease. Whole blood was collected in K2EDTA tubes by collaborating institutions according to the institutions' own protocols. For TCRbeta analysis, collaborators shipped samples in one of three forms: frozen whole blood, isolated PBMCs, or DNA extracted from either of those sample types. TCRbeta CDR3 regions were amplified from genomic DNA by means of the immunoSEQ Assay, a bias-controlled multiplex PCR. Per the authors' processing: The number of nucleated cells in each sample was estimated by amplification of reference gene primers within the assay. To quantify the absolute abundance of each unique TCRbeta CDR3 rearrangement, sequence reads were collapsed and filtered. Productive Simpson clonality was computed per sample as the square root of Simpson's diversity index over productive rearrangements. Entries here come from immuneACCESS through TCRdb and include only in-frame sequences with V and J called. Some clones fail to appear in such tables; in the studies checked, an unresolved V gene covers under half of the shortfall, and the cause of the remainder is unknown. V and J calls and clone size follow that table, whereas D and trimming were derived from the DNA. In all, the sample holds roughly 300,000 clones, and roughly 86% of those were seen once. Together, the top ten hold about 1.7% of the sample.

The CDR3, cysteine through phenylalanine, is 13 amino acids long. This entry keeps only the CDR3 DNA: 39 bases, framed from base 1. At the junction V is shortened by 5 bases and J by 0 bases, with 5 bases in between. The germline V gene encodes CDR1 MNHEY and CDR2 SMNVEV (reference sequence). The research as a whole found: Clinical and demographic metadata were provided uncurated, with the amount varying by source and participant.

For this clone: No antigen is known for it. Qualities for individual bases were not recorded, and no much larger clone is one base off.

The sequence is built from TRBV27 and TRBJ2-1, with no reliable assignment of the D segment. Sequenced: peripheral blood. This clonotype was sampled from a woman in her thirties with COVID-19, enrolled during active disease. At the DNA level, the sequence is TGTGCCAGCAGTGCGCTCTCCTACAATGAGCAGTTCTTC. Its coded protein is CASSALSYNEQFF.